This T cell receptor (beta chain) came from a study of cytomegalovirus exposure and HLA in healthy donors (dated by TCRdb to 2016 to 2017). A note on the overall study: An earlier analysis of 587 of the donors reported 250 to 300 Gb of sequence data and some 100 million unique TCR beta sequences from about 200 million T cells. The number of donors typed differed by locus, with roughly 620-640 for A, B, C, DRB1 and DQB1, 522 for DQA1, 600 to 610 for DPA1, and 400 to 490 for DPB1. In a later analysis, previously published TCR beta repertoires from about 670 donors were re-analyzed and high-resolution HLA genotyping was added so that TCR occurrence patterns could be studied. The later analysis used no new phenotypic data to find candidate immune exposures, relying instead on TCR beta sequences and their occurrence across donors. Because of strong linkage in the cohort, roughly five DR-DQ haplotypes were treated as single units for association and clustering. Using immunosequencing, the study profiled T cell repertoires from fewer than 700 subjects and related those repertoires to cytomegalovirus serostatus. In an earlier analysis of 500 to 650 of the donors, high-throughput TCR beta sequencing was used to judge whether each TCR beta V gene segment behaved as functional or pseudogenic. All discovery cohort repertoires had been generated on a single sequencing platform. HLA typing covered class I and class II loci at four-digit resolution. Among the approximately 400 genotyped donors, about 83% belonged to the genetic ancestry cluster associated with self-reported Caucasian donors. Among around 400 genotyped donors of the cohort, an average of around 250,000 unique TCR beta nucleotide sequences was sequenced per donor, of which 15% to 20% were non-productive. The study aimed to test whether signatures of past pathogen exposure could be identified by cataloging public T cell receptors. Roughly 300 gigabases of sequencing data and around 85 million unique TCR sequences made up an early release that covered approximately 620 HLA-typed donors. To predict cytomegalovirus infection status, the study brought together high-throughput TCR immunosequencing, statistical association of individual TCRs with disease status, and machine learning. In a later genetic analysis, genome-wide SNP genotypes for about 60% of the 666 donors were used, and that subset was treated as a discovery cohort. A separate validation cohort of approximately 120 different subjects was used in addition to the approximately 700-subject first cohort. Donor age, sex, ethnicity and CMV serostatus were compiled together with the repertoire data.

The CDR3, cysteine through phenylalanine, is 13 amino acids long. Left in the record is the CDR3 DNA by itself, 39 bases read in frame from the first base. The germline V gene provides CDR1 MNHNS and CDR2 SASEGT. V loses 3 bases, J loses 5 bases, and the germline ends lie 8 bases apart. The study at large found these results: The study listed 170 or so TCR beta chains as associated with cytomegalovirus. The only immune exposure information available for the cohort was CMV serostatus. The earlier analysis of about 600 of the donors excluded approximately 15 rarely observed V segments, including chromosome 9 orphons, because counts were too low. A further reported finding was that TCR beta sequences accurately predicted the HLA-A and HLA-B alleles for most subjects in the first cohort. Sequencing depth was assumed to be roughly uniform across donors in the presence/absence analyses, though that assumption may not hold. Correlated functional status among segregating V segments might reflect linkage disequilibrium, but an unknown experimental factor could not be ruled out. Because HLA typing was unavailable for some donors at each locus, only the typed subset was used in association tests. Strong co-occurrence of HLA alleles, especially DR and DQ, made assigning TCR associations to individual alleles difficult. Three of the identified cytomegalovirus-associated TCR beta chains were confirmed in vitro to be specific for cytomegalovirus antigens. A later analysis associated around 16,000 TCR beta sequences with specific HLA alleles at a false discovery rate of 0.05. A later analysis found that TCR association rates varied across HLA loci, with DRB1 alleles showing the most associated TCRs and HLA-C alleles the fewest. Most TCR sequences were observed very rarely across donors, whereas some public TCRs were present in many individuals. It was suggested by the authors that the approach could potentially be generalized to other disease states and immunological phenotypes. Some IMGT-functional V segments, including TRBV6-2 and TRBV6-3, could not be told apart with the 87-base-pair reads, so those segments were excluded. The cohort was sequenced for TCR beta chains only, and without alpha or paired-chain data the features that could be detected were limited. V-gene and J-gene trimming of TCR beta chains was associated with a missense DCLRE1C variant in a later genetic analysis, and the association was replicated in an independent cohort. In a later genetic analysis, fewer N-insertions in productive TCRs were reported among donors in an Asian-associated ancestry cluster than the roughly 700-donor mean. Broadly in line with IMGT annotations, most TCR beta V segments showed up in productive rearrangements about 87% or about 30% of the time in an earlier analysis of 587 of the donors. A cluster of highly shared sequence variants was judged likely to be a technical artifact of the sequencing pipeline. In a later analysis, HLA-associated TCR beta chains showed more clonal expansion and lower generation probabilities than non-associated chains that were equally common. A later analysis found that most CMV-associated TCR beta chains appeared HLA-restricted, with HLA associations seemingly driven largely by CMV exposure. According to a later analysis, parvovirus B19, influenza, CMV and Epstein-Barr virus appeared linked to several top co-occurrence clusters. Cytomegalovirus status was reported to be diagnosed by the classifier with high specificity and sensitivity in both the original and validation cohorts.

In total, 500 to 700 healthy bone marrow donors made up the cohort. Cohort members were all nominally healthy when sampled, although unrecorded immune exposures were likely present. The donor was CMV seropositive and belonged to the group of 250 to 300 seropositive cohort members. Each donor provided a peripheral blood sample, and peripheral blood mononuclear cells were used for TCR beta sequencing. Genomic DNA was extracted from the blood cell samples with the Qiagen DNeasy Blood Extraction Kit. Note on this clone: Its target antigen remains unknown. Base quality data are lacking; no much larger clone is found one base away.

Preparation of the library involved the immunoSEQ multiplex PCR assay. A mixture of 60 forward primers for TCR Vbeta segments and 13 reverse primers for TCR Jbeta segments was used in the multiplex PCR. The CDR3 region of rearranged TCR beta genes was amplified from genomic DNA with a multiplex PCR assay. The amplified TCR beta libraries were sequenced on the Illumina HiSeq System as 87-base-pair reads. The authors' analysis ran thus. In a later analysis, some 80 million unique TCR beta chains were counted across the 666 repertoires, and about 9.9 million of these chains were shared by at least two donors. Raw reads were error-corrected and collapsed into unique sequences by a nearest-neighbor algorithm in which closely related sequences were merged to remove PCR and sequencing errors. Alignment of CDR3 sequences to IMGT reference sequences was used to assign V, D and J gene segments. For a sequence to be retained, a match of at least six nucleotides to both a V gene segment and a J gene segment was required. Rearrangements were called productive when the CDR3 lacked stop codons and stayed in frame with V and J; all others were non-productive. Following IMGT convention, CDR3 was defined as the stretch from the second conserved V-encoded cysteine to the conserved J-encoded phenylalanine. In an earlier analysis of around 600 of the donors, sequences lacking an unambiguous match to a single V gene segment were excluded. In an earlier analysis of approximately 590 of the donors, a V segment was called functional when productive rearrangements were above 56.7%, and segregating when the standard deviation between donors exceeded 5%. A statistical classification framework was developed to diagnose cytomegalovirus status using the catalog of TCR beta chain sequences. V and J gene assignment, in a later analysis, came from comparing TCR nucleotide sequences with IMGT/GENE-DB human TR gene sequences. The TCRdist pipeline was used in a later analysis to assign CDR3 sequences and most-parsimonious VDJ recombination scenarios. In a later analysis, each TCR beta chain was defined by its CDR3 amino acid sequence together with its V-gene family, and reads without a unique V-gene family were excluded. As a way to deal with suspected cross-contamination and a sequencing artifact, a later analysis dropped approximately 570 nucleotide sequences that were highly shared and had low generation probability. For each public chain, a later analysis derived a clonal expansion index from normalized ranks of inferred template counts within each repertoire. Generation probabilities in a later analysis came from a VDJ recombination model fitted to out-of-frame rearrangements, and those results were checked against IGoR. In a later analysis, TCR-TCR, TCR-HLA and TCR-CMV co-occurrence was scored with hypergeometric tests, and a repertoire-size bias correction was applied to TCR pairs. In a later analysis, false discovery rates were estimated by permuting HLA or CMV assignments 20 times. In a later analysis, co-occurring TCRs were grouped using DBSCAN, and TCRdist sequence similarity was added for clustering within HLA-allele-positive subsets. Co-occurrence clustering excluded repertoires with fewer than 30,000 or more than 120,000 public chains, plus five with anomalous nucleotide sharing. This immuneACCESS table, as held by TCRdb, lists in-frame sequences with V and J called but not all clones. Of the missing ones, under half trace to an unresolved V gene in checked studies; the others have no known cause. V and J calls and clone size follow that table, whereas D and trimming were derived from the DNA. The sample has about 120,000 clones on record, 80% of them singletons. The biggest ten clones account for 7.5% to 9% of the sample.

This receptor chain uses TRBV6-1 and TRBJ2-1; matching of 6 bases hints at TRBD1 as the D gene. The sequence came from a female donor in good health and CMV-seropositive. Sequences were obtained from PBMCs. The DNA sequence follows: TGTGCCAGCAGTGAGGACAGAAACAATGAGCAGTTCTTC. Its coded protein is CASSEDRNNEQFF.